These 9 T cell receptor beta chains were all obtained from the same sample, sequenced in a study of blood T cell repertoires in COVID-19. Here immunoSEQ multiplex PCR was the method, and the copy in TCRdb shows in-frame clones only, minus some. The data contain about 15,000 clones, less than 90% of them singletons. Sequenced input: peripheral blood. The receptors stem from a woman of 80 years or more with COVID-19, enrolled during active disease.

The chain combines TRBV28 with TRBJ1-6; D perhaps matches TRBD1 (6 bases). The V end was cut by 3 bases, the J end by 7 bases, with 13 bases between. The germline V gene has CDR1 MDHEN and CDR2 SYDVKM. The CDR3 has 15 amino acids. CDR3 residues: CASSFDEGGNSPLHF. The CDR3 DNA follows: TGTGCCAGCAGTTTTGACGAGGGGGGGAATTCACCCCTCCACTTT.

This clone was seen once. The chain employs TRBV28 and TRBJ1-5; D unresolved. Deletions cut 5 bases from V and 6 bases from J, with 8 bases between. This CDR3 is built from 12 residues. The germline gives CDR1 MDHEN, CDR2 SYDVKM. The CDR3, as DNA: TGTGCCAGCAGTCCCTTGAGTCAGCCCCAGCATTTT. Residues: CASSPLSQPQHF.

The V and J genes are TRBV7-2 and TRBJ1-6; 7 nucleotides agree with TRBD1. The CDR3 loop spans 15 amino acids. V lost 5 bases, J lost 5 bases, and 6 bases stayed unmatched. Germline V gives CDR1 SGHTA, CDR2 FQGNSA. CDR3 DNA: TGTGCCAGCAGCCCGGGGACAGCAAATAATTCACCCCTCCACTTT. Protein product: CASSPGTANNSPLHF.

This clone was recorded once. The gene calls are TRBV6-6 and TRBJ2-2; TRBD1 matches 9 bases. After removal of 6 bases from V and 5 bases from J, the junction contained 10 bases not matched to a gene. Germline CDR1 and CDR2: MNHNY and SVGAGI (reference sequence). The CDR3 runs to 16 residues. The DNA for the CDR3 is TGTGCCAGCAGCCCTTATTGGACAGGGGTGACCGGGGAGCTGTTTTTT. Encoded protein: CASSPYWTGVTGELFF.

The rearrangement uses TRBV19 and TRBJ1-6; possibly TRBD1 for D (6 bases). Germline V gives CDR1 LNHDA, CDR2 SQIVND (reference sequence). The CDR3 extends over 15 amino acids. The germline V and J ends were trimmed by 7 bases and 9 bases, with 19 bases remaining between them. CDR3 loop: CASTDRIGDSSPLHF. The CDR3 DNA reads TGTGCCAGTACAGACAGGATTGGAGACAGTTCACCCCTCCACTTT.

The genes are TRBV5-6 and TRBJ1-2; D may be TRBD1 (6 bases). The CDR3 has 13 residues. CDR1 and CDR2 from the germline V gene are SGHDT and YYEEEE. V was clipped by 1 base and J by 7 bases, with 11 bases between them. The CDR3: CASSLPGVFGYTF. The DNA for the CDR3 is TGTGCCAGCAGCTTGCCAGGGGTTTTTGGCTACACCTTC.

This rearrangement joins TRBV18 to TRBJ1-1; TRBD1 aligns across 10 bases. Looked up from germline, CDR1 is KGHSH and CDR2 is LQKENI. V lost 8 bases and J lost 1; bases outside the gene matches: 4. The CDR3 is 14 amino acids. The DNA of the CDR3 is TGTGCCAGCCGGGACAGGGGACCGAACACTGAAGCTTTCTTT. This codes for CASRDRGPNTEAFF.

This sequence joins TRBV10-3 and TRBJ2-5, with D hard to call. V lost 2 bases to trimming and J lost 2 bases, with 6 bases between them. This CDR3 spans 13 amino acids. Germline-derived CDR1 and CDR2 are ENHRY and SYGVKD. The CDR3 DNA reads TGTGCCATCAGTGAGGGGCAGCAAGAGACCCAGTACTTC. Its translation: CAISEGQQETQYF.

The chain is built from TRBV13 and TRBJ2-3; D is possibly TRBD1 (5 bases). The V and J ends lost 5 bases and 6 bases respectively, with 15 bases between them. The CDR3 runs 14 residues. Germline V gives CDR1 PRHDT, CDR2 FYEKMQ (reference sequence). The CDR3 bases are TGTGCCAGCAGCCCTACTGGAAAGGGGGATACGCAGTATTTT. It translates to CASSPTGKGDTQYF.